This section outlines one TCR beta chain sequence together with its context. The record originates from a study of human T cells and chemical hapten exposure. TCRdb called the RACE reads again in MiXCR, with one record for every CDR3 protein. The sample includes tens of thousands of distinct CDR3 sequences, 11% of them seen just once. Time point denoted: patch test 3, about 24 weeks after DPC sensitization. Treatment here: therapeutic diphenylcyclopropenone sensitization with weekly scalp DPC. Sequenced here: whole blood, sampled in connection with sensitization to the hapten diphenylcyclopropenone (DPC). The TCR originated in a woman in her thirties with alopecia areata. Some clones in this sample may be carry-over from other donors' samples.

The CDR3 protein is CASSYFSGSDTQYF. Written as DNA, the CDR3 is TGTGCCAGCAGTTACTTTTCAGGGTCAGATACGCAGTATTTT. The rearrangement uses TRBV6-2 or TRBV6-3 and TRBJ2-3, with D possibly being TRBD1 (5 bases). Germline values: CDR1 MNHEY, CDR2 SVGEGT. Trimming shortened V by 1 base and J by 4 bases, and 9 bases separated the two germline ends. This CDR3 has 14 amino acids.